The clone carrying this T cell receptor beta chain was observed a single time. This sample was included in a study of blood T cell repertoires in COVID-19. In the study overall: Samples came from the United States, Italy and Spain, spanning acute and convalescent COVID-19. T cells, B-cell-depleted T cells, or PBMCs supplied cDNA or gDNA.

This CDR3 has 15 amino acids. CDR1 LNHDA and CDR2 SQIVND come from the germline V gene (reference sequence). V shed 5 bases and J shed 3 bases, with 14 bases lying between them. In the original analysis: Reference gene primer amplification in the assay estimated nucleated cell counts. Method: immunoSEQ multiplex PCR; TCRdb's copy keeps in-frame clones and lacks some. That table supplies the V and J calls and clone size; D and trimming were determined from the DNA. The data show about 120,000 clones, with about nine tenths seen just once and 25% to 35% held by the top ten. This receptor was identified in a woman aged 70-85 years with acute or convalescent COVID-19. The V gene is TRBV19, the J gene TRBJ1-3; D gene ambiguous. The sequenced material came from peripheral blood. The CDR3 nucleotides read TGTGCCAGTAGTCCCCAGGCTCTCGATGGAAACACCATATATTTT. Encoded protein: CASSPQALDGNTIYF.